What follows are 27 T cell receptor beta chains derived from one specimen sequenced in a study of molecular identifiers for immune sequencing clone quantification. TCRdb fed the PCR reads into MiXCR, producing one record per CDR3 protein. The repertoire holds 40,000 to 65,000 distinct CDR3 sequences, with just over 35% as singletons. The sequencing input was naive CD8+ T cells from blood, with Jurkat cell RNA spiked in. Subset in this sample: FACS-sorted CD8+CD4-CCR7+CD45RA+ naive T cells. The receptors were sampled from a human donor in good health. Some libraries in this study had Jurkat cell RNA spiked in.

This chain joins TRBV28 and TRBJ2-7; no clear D gene. Germline CDR1 reads MDHEN; CDR2 reads SYDVKM. CDR3 length equals 12 residues. Trimming shortened V by 6 bases and J by 3 bases, and 9 bases separated the two germline ends. The DNA for the CDR3 is TGTGCCAGCAGCCGGGCGTACTACGAGCAGTACTTC. Protein: CASSRAYYEQYF.

This clonotype has ten or more counts. The chain couples TRBV5-1 to TRBJ2-7; D remains unclear. In germline, CDR1 is SGHRS, CDR2 YFSETQ. The CDR3 covers 14 residues. With 0 bases removed from V and 5 bases from J, the gap between germline ends came to 12 bases. CDR3 sequence: CASSLEVIPDEQYF. As DNA, the CDR3 is TGCGCCAGCAGCTTGGAAGTCATCCCCGACGAGCAGTACTTC.

The rearrangement uses TRBV27 and TRBJ2-2; perhaps D is TRBD1 or TRBD2 (5 bases each). This CDR3 has 15 residues. In germline, CDR1 is MNHEY, CDR2 SMNVEV (reference sequence). Trimming left V 1 base short and J 6 bases short, with 12 bases between. As DNA, the CDR3 is TGTGCCAGCAGTTTATGGGCTGGGACCCCCGGGGAGCTGTTTTTT. Translating gives CASSLWAGTPGELFF.

To note about this clonotype: Its ends do not fully match the called genes, so a read error is possible. The V gene is TRBV29-1, the J gene TRBJ2-3; D may match TRBD1 or TRBD2 (5 bases each). Germline V gives CDR1 SQVTM, CDR2 ANQGSEA. There are 12 residues in the CDR3. This CDR3 reads CRPGSSTVTLYF. The CDR3 DNA follows: TGCAGACCAGGGTCTAGCACAGTTACGCTGTATTTT.

Worth noting for this clonotype: The conserved phenylalanine or tryptophan is not found at the CDR3 terminus, so this likely reflects a read error. The V and J genes are TRBV7-9 and TRBJ2-5, with unresolved D. V shed 2 bases and J shed 5 bases, with 6 bases lying between them. The CDR3 extends over 12 amino acids. Germline V gene lookup returns CDR1 SEHNR and CDR2 FQNEAQ (reference sequence). CDR3 loop: CASSLLGETQYY. The CDR3 nucleotides read TGTGCCAGCAGCTTATTGGGGGAGACCCAGTACTAC.

About this clonotype: With a much larger clone just one base away, this may be a read error. This sequence joins TRBV6-2 or TRBV6-3 and TRBJ1-5; the D gene is possibly TRBD1 (5 bases). V shed 4 bases and J shed 5 bases, with 12 bases lying between them. This CDR3 is 14 amino acids long. Germline-derived CDR1 and CDR2 are MNHEY and SVGEGT. The CDR3 is CASSFAGSHQPQHF. As DNA, the CDR3 is TGTGCCAGCAGTTTTGCAGGGAGCCATCAGCCCCAGCATTTT.

In the case of this clonotype: A clone one base away is much larger, so this may be a read error. J is TRBJ1-5 and V is TRBV7-2; tentatively, D is TRBD1 (5 bases). V was trimmed by 0 bases and J by 5 bases, leaving 11 bases between them. This CDR3 region has 15 residues. CDR1 is SGHTA and CDR2 is FQGNSA in the germline V gene. In nucleotides, the CDR3 is TGTGCCAGCAGCTTAGCGGACAAGGGAGATCAGCCCCAGCATTTT. This translates into CASSLADKGDQPQHF.

This chain joins TRBV4-1 and TRBJ2-1; D may correspond to TRBD1 or TRBD2 (5 bases each). The CDR3 extends over 15 amino acids. The V gene's germline CDR1 is MGHRA and CDR2 YSYEKL. Trimming pared 1 base from V and 4 bases from J, leaving 11 bases between. The CDR3 loop reads CASSQVLGTYNEQFF. The CDR3 bases are TGCGCCAGCAGCCAAGTTTTAGGGACGTACAATGAGCAGTTCTTC.

This clonotype was observed many times. This chain connects TRBV20-1 to TRBJ2-7, with TRBD2 identical over 12 bases. The CDR3 covers 16 residues. Germline V gives CDR1 DFQATT, CDR2 SNEGSKA (reference sequence). The V and J ends lost 3 bases and 7 bases, in that order; junction bases with no gene match: 13. CDR3 protein: CSASKGRGLAGREQYF. The CDR3, as DNA: TGCAGTGCTAGTAAGGGCCGCGGACTAGCGGGAAGGGAGCAGTACTTC.

The chain is built from TRBV4-2 and TRBJ1-5, with D tentatively TRBD1 (5 bases). The CDR3 sequence is 14 residues long. The V gene's germline CDR1 is LGHNA and CDR2 YNFKEQ. Trimming shortened V by 1 base and J by 6 bases, and 10 bases separated the two germline ends. The CDR3 sequence: CASSQARAPQPQHF. The CDR3 DNA sequence: TGTGCCAGCAGCCAAGCCAGGGCCCCTCAGCCCCAGCATTTT.

The gene calls are TRBV29-1 and TRBJ2-1; TRBD2 might be the D (5 bases). The CDR3 has 9 residues. CDR1 is SQVTM, CDR2 ANQGSEA, per germline. Trimming cost V 7 bases and J 10 bases, with 8 bases left between them. DNA of the CDR3: TGCAGCGGAACGGGAGAGCAGTTCTTC. Protein sequence: CSGTGEQFF.

This clonotype was seen a handful of times. The gene calls are TRBV28 and TRBJ1-4, with no clear D. Germline CDR1 and CDR2: MDHEN and SYDVKM. The ends were cut back, 3 bases at V and 13 bases at J, with 12 bases in the middle. CDR3 length: 12 amino acids. This chain's CDR3 is CASSFPGPGLFF. CDR3 nucleotide sequence: TGTGCCAGCAGTTTCCCTGGGCCGGGACTGTTTTTT.

Details on this clonotype: Since a much larger clone is just one base distant, this may be a read error. The V gene is TRBV28, the J gene TRBJ2-4; D is uncertain. This CDR3 region has 11 residues. Deletions cut 7 bases from V and 11 bases from J, with 12 bases between. The germline V gene encodes CDR1 MDHEN and CDR2 SYDVKM. CDR3 residues: CASTECEVQYF. For the CDR3, the DNA is TGTGCCAGCACAGAATGTGAAGTTCAGTACTTC. The whole variable domain, remainder taken from reference TRBV28 and TRBJ2-4, is DVKVTQSSRYLVKRTGEKVFLECVQDMDHENMFWYRQDPGLGLRLIYFSYDVKMKEKGDIPEGYSVSREKKERFSLILESASTNQTSMYLCASTECEVQYFGAGTRLSVL.

A remark on this clonotype: A read error is possible here, since a much larger clone lies one base away. The chain uses TRBV2 and TRBJ1-1, with TRBD1 as a possible D gene (5 bases). Germline loops: CDR1 SNHLY, CDR2 FYNNEI. The CDR3 spans 13 residues. Trimming took off 11 bases at V and 4 bases at J, with 17 bases between the two ends. The CDR3 DNA reads TGTGCCGGCGGGGCTTTGAGGGGCACTGAAGCTTTCTTT. Residues: CAGGALRGTEAFF.

This clonotype appeared a few times. A much more abundant neighbour one base away suggests this may be a read error. The gene calls are TRBV6-6 and TRBJ2-7, with D hard to call. This CDR3 is 13 amino acids long. CDR1 is MNHNY, CDR2 SVGAGI, per germline (reference sequence). CDR3 nucleotides: TGTGCCAGCAGTTACCGGACGGCCTACGAGCAGAACTTC. This sequence encodes CASSYRTAYEQNF.

A note on this clonotype: One junction end disagrees with the germline gene, perhaps due to a read error. The DNA for the CDR3 is TGTGCCAGTAGTATCCGGAGCAATCTGCCCCAGCATTTT. It encodes CASSIRSNLPQHF. This chain links TRBV19 with TRBJ1-5; D remains unclear. Germline-derived CDR1 and CDR2 are LNHDA and SQIVND (reference sequence). The CDR3 contains 13 residues. The whole variable domain, remainder taken from reference TRBV19 and TRBJ1-5, is DGGITQSPKYLFRKEGQNVTLSCEQNLNHDAMYWYRQDPGQGLRLIYYSQIVNDFQKGDIAEGYSVSREKKESFPLTVTSAQKNPTAFYLCASSIRSNLPQHFGDGTRLSIL.

Note on this clonotype: Just one base apart from a much larger clone, this may be a read error. The final CDR3 position lacks the conserved phenylalanine or tryptophan, pointing to a likely read error. V gene TRBV28 combines with J gene TRBJ2-7; D is unclear. V was trimmed by 5 bases and J by 0 bases, leaving 8 bases between them. In germline, CDR1 is MDHEN, CDR2 SYDVKM. The CDR3 contains 13 residues. The CDR3 nucleotides are TGTGCCAGCAGTCGCCTAGTCTCCTACGAGCAGTACATC. Its translation: CASSRLVSYEQYI.

This clonotype was seen at least ten times. V usage is TRBV29-1 and J usage is TRBJ2-3; D is unresolved. CDR1 SQVTM and CDR2 ANQGSEA come from the germline V gene. The germline V and J ends were trimmed by 3 bases and 10 bases, with 20 bases remaining between them. This CDR3 has 14 amino acids. CDR3 loop: CSVEIGSIDRAQYF. CDR3 bases: TGCAGCGTTGAGATAGGGTCGATCGACCGGGCGCAGTATTTT.

The table lists this clonotype with a count of one. This chain links TRBV4-2 with TRBJ2-2; 11 bases map to TRBD1. The CDR3 has 16 amino acids. V lost 0 bases, J lost 6 bases, and 3 bases stayed unmatched. Germline-derived CDR1 and CDR2 are LGHNA and YNFKEQ. The CDR3 DNA follows: TGTGCCAGCAGCCAAGATGGGGGACAGGGGGCCGGGGAGCTGTTTTTT. Its protein is CASSQDGGQGAGELFF.

Remarks on this clonotype: A read error may account for a junction end that differs from germline. This sequence joins TRBV29-1 and TRBJ1-2; no definite D call. Germline CDR1 is SQVTM and CDR2 is ANQGSEA. This CDR3 comprises 12 residues. CDR3 sequence: CSVEVINYGSPF. The CDR3 DNA reads as TGCAGCGTTGAAGTTATAAACTATGGCTCCCCCTTC.

The V call is TRBV27, the J call TRBJ2-5; no clear D gene. The CDR3 is made up of 14 amino acids. Germline CDR1 reads MNHEY; CDR2 reads SMNVEV (reference sequence). Trimming took 5 bases from V and 0 from J, leaving 10 bases between them. The CDR3 sequence is CASSPRPNQETQYF. The DNA of the CDR3 is TGTGCCAGCAGTCCGCGACCGAACCAAGAGACCCAGTACTTC.

About this clonotype itself: Given a much more abundant clone one base away, this may be a read error. The chain joins TRBV14 to TRBJ2-7, with D possibly being TRBD2 (5 bases). Germline loops: CDR1 SGHDN, CDR2 FVKESK. V lost 3 bases to trimming and J lost 5 bases, with 17 bases between them. The CDR3 extends over 15 amino acids. The CDR3 bases are TGTGCCAGCAGCCACGGGATTCGACCGGCCCACGAGCAGTACTTC. Translated: CASSHGIRPAHEQYF. The full variable domain, its missing parts supplied by reference TRBV14 and TRBJ2-7, is EAGVTQFPSHSVIEKGQTVTLRCDPISGHDNLYWYRRVMGKEIKFLLHFVKESKQDESGMPNNRFLAERTGGTYSTLKVQPAELEDSGVYFCASSHGIRPAHEQYFGPGTRLTVT.

This clonotype occurred many times. The chain joins TRBV6-5 to TRBJ2-7; D may be TRBD1 (6 bases). This CDR3 has 16 residues. The germline V gene has CDR1 MNHEY and CDR2 SVGAGI. Trimming left V 2 bases short and J 3 bases short, with 17 bases between. CDR3 in amino acids: CASSYRTDVPLYEQYF. CDR3 nucleotides: TGTGCCAGCAGTTACCGGACAGATGTTCCCCTCTACGAGCAGTACTTC.

This clonotype has only a few counts. V and J are TRBV10-3 and TRBJ2-5; a weak D match, TRBD2 (5 bases). The CDR3 sequence is 13 residues long. The germline V gene has CDR1 ENHRY and CDR2 SYGVKD. Between the trimmed V and J ends, which lost 3 bases and 5 bases, there was a span of 10 bases. The CDR3 nucleotides are TGTGCCATCAGTGATATGAGGGCGGAGACCCAGTACTTC. Protein sequence: CAISDMRAETQYF.

Ten or more counts support this clonotype. V is TRBV7-2 and J is TRBJ2-7; D remains unclear. V gave up 3 bases and J gave up 6 bases, with 6 bases separating them. The CDR3 is 11 residues long. From germline, CDR1 is SGHTA and CDR2 FQGNSA. Here the CDR3 reads CASSFGVEQYF. The CDR3 DNA follows: TGTGCCAGCAGCTTCGGTGTCGAGCAGTACTTC.

The genes are TRBV24-1 and TRBJ1-5, with TRBD1 as a possible D gene (5 bases). Trimming stripped 3 bases from V and 0 bases from J, with 11 bases between. Germline CDR1 reads KGHDR; CDR2 reads SFDVKD. The CDR3 is 16 residues long. DNA of the CDR3: TGTGCCACCAGTGATGGTGGGGCCTATAGCAATCAGCCCCAGCATTTT. As protein: CATSDGGAYSNQPQHF.

This clonotype appeared a few times. The chain has TRBV9 and TRBJ2-1; D may be TRBD1 (5 bases). V was trimmed by 0 bases and J by 10 bases, leaving 11 bases between them. Germline CDR1 SGDLS, CDR2 YYNGEE. CDR3 length equals 13 residues. CDR3 nucleotide sequence: TGTGCCAGCAGCGTAGGCACGGACACCGAGCAGTTCTTC. Translating it yields CASSVGTDTEQFF.